Reported below is one T cell receptor (beta chain). The authors' processing: For nucleated cells, counts were estimated from reference gene primer amplification. Measured with immunoSEQ multiplex PCR; TCRdb has only the in-frame clones, and not every one. V, J and clone size derive from that table, while D and trimming were established from the DNA sequence. The table shows 180,000 or so clones, with approximately 80% occurring only once. This record comes from a study of blood T cell repertoires in COVID-19. At the level of the study: Samples came from the United States, Italy and Spain, spanning acute and convalescent COVID-19.

Trimming shortened V by 0 bases and J by 12 bases, and 15 bases separated the two germline ends. Germline-derived CDR1 and CDR2 are LGHDT and YNNKEL (reference sequence). The CDR3 contains 14 residues. In terms of age and location, participants ranged from roughly 18 to 90 years and lived in about two dozen US areas. Recovered status applied to Cohort 3 donors who had two consecutive negative PCRs. It also applied to those with clearance or with symptom resolution. This TCR derives from a woman aged 55 to 70 who had recovered from COVID-19. This sequence joins TRBV3-1 (or the pseudogene TRBV3-2) and TRBJ2-1; D unresolved. Sequencing used PBMCs or T cells enriched from blood (not recorded which). For the CDR3, the DNA is TGTGCCAGCAGCCAAGACGGGTCCCAGAGACGGCAGTTCTTC. Translating gives CASSQDGSQRRQFF.